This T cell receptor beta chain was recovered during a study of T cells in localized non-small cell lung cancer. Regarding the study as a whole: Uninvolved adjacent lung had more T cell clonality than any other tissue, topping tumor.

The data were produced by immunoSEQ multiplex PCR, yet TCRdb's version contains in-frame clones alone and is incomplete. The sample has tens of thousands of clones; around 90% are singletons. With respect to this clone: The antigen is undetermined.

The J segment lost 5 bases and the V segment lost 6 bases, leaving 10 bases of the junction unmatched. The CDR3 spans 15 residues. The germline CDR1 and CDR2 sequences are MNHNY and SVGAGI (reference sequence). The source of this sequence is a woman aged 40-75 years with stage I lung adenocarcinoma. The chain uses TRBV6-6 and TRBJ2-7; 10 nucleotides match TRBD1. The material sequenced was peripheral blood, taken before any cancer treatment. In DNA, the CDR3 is TGTGCCAGCAGATCGATCCGGGACAGGGGAAACGAGCAGTACTTC. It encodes CASRSIRDRGNEQYF.